Detailed here is one T cell receptor (beta chain). CDR1 LGHDT and CDR2 YNNKEL come from the germline V gene (reference sequence). Unmatched junction bases numbered 6, after V lost 3 bases and J lost 7 bases. The CDR3 length is 14 residues. Clones were read by immunoSEQ multiplex PCR, and TCRdb kept only the in-frame ones, dropping some. Seen here are about 220,000 clones, roughly 80% observed once, and the top ten hold more than 7%. These data come from a study of blood T cell repertoires in COVID-19. In the study overall: Spain, Italy and the United States supplied samples that represented acute and convalescent COVID-19.

This sequence joins TRBV3-1 (or the pseudogene TRBV3-2) and TRBJ2-4; 7 bases align to TRBD1. This TCR was recovered from a woman aged 70-85 years with acute or convalescent COVID-19. The sample comprised peripheral blood. Written as DNA, the CDR3 is TGTGCCAGCAGCCAGAGGGGGCCGGCGAACATTCAGTACTTC. Translating it yields CASSQRGPANIQYF.